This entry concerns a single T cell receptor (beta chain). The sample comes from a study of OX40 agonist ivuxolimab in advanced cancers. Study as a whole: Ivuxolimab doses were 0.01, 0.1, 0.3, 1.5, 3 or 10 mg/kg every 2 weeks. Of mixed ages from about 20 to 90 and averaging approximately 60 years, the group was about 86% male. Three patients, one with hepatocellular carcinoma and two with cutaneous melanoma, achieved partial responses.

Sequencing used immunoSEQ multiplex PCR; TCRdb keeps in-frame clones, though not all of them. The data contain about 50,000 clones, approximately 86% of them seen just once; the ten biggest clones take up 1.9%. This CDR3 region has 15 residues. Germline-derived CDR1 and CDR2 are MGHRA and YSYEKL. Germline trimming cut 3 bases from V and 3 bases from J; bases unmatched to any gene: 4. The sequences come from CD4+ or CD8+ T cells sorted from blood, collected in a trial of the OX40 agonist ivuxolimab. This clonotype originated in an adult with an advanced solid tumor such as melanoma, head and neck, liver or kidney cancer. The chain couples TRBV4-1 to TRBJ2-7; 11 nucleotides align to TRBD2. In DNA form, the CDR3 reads TGCGCCAGCAGCCACCTAGCGGGGGGCTACTACGAGCAGTACTTC. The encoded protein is CASSHLAGGYYEQYF.